The 2 T cell receptor beta chains in this list originate from one sample, sequenced in a study of T-cell memory formation after mild COVID-19. MiXCR, applied by TCRdb to the 5' RACE reads, yields one record per CDR3 protein. The sample lists approximately 89,000 distinct CDR3 sequences; around a quarter were seen once. Sequenced: PBMCs or a T cell subset sorted from them (not recorded which). Every receptor here comes from a man aged 18 to 29 who had mild COVID-19 (a few samples of this study predate the infection). Cell type and time point are not known.

This clonotype was recorded a few times. The rearrangement links TRBV4-2 to TRBJ2-5; D perhaps matches TRBD2 (6 bases). V lost 0 bases and J 0 bases, leaving 14 bases between the germline ends. The length of the CDR3 is 17 residues. Germline CDR1 reads LGHNA; CDR2 reads YNFKEQ. The CDR3 DNA is TGTGCCAGCAGCCAAGAAGGGAGCGGGTCGTACCAAGAGACCCAGTACTTC. This codes for CASSQEGSGSYQETQYF.

The chain couples TRBV27 to TRBJ2-7; D might be TRBD2 (6 bases). The CDR3 is made up of 14 amino acids. The germline V and J ends were trimmed by 4 bases and 0 bases, with 10 bases remaining between them. CDR1 is MNHEY, CDR2 SMNVEV, per germline (reference sequence). CDR3 DNA: TGTGCCAGCAGTTCGGACGGGAGCTCCTACGAGCAGTACTTC. As protein: CASSSDGSSYEQYF.